The 2 T cell receptor beta chains given below trace back to one sample, sequenced in a study of cytomegalovirus exposure and HLA in healthy donors. 60 Vbeta and 13 Jbeta primers were used in PCR. Profiling relied on immunoSEQ multiplex PCR, and the TCRdb table lists in-frame clones only, not all of them. The sample lists about 120,000 clones, over 60% occurring once. Material for sequencing was PBMCs. The receptors originated from a man younger than 35 in good health and CMV-seropositive.

The rearrangement links TRBV9 to TRBJ1-5; D is unclear. Germline CDR1 SGDLS, CDR2 YYNGEE. CDR3 size: 14 residues. V dropped 0 bases and J dropped 9 bases, with 13 bases sitting between them. As DNA, the CDR3 is TGTGCCAGCAGCGTAGATAGCTCGACGAGGCCCCAGCATTTT. It yields the protein CASSVDSSTRPQHF.

The chain carries TRBV9 and TRBJ1-3, with TRBD1 as a possible D gene (5 bases). Germline V gives CDR1 SGDLS, CDR2 YYNGEE. The CDR3 extends over 15 amino acids. Trimming left V 4 bases short and J 0 bases short, with 11 bases between. The CDR3 DNA is TGTGCCAGCAGCCCCTGGGGGGACTCTGGAAACACCATATATTTT. Translated, it gives CASSPWGDSGNTIYF.